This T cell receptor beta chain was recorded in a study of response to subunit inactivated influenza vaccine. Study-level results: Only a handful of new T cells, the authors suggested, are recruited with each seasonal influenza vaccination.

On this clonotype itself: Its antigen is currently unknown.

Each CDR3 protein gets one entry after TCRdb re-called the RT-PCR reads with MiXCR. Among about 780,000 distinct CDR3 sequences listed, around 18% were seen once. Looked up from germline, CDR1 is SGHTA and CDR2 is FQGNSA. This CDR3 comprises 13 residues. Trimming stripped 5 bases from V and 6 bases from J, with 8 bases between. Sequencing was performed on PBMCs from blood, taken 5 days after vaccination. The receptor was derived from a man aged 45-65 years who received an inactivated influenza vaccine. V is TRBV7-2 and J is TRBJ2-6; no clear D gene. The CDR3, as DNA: TGTGCCAGCAGCCGTCCCGCGGCCAACGTCCTGACTTTC. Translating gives CASSRPAANVLTF.